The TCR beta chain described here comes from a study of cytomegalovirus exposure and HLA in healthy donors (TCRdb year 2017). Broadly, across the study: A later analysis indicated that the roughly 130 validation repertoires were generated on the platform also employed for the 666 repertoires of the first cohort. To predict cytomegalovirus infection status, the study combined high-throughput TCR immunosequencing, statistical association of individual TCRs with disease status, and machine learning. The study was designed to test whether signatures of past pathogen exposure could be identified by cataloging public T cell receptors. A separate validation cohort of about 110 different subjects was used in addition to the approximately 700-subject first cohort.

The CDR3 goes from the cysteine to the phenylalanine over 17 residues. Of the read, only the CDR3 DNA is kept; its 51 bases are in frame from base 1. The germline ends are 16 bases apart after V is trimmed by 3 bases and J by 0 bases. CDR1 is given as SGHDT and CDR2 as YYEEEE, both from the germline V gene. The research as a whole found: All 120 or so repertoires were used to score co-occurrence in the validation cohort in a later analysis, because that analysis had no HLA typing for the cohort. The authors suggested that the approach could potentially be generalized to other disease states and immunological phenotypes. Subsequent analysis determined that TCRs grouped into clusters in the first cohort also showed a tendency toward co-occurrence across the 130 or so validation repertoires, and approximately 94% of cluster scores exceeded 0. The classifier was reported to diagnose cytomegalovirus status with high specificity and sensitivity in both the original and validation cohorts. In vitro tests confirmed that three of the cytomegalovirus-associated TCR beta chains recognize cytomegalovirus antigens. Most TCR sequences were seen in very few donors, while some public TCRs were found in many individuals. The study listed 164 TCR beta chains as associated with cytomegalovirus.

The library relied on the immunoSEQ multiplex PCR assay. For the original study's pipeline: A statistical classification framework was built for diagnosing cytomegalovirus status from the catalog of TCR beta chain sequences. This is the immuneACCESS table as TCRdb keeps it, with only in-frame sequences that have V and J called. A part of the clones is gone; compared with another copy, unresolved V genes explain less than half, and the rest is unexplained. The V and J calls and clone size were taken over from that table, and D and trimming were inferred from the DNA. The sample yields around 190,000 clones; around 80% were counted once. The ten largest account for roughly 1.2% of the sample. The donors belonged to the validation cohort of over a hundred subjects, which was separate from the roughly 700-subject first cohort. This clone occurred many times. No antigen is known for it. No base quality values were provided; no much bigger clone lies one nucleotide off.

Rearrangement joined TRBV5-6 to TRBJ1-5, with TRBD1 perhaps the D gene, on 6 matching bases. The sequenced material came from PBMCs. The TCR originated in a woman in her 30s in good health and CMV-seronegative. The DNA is TGTGCCAGCAGCTCAACAGGGTCAGTTTATAGCAATCAGCCCCAGCATTTT. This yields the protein CASSSTGSVYSNQPQHF. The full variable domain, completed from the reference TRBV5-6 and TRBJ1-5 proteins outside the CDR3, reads DAGVTQSPTHLIKTRGQQVTLRCSPKSGHDTVSWYQQALGQGPQFIFQYYEEEERQRGNFPDRFSGHQFPNYSSELNVNALLLGDSALYLCASSSTGSVYSNQPQHFGDGTRLSIL.